What follows are 27 T cell receptor beta chains derived from one specimen sequenced in a study of shared clonotypes between healthy human individuals. The data were produced by immunoSEQ multiplex PCR, yet TCRdb's version contains in-frame clones alone and is incomplete. The sample includes 1.5 million to 2.5 million clones, approximately 94% seen only once; the top ten take 1% to 1.5%. Selected positively for CCR7 and CD45RO-negative, naive CD8 cells excluded terminally differentiated effector memory CD45RA+ cells. Sequenced material: naive CD8+ T cells sorted from blood. Receptors originate from a young man in good health.

The rearrangement joins TRBV4-1 to TRBJ2-2; 12 bases map to TRBD2. Germline V gene sequence: CDR1 MGHRA, CDR2 YSYEKL. Trimming at V came to 1 base and at J to 5 bases, leaving 2 bases not matched to a gene. The CDR3 is made up of 16 amino acids. The CDR3 bases are TGCGCCAGCAGCCAAGGGGGACTAGCGGGTACCGGGGAGCTGTTTTTT. It codes for CASSQGGLAGTGELFF.

A note on this clone: The sample carries other DNA sequences with the same CDR3. The chain recombines TRBV4-1 with TRBJ2-7; 8 positions agree with TRBD2. Germline CDR1 and CDR2: MGHRA and YSYEKL. The CDR3 runs to 15 residues. The junction had 4 bases not matched to a gene; V was cut back by 1 base and J by 2 bases. The CDR3 DNA sequence: TGCGCCAGCAGCCAAGGTCCAGCGGGAGCCTACGAGCAGTACTTC. Translation gives CASSQGPAGAYEQYF.

Regarding this clone: Other DNA sequences in the same sample also yield this CDR3. The rearrangement joins TRBV9 to TRBJ2-7, with a possible D match to TRBD1 (6 bases). The CDR3 is made up of 14 amino acids. The V gene lost 2 bases and the J gene lost 2 bases, with 11 bases spanning the gap. Germline V gene data show CDR1 as SGDLS and CDR2 as YYNGEE. The CDR3 is CASSVRDTTYEQYF. The CDR3 DNA reads TGTGCCAGCAGCGTCCGGGACACAACCTACGAGCAGTACTTC. Complete variable domain (other parts from reference TRBV9 and TRBJ2-7): DSGVTQTPKHLITATGQRVTLRCSPRSGDLSVYWYQQSLDQGLQFLIQYYNGEERAKGNILERFSAQQFPDLHSELNLSSLELGDSALYFCASSVRDTTYEQYFGPGTRLTVT.

This chain connects TRBV5-6 to TRBJ1-2; tentative D call: TRBD1 (5 bases). Germline assignment: CDR1 SGHDT and CDR2 YYEEEE. V shed 3 bases and J shed 4 bases, with 16 bases lying between them. The CDR3 length is 15 residues. The CDR3 is CASSSTENYLYGYTF. The DNA of the CDR3 is TGTGCCAGCAGCTCGACAGAGAACTACCTCTATGGCTACACCTTC.

The rearrangement joins TRBV6-5 to TRBJ1-1; TRBD1 is a possible D gene (5 bases). Germline V gene data show CDR1 as MNHEY and CDR2 as SVGAGI. V was clipped by 6 bases and J by 0 bases, with 11 bases between them. The CDR3 is 14 residues long. DNA of the CDR3: TGTGCCAGCAGGCAGGGACTAATGAACACTGAAGCTTTCTTT. Protein sequence: CASRQGLMNTEAFF.

V is TRBV2 and J is TRBJ1-6; possible D gene TRBD1, 5 bases. CDR1 is SNHLY, CDR2 FYNNEI, per germline. This CDR3 contains 15 residues. The germline V and J ends were trimmed by 1 base and 10 bases, with 14 bases remaining between them. Here the CDR3 DNA reads TGTGCCAGCAGTGAAGTTGAGGGGATAGAATCACCCCTCCACTTT. Protein sequence: CASSEVEGIESPLHF. The full variable domain, its missing parts supplied by reference TRBV2 and TRBJ1-6, is EPEVTQTPSHQVTQMGQEVILRCVPISNHLYFYWYRQILGQKVEFLVSFYNNEISEKSEIFDDQFSVERPDGSNFTLKIRSTKLEDSAMYFCASSEVEGIESPLHFGNGTRLTVT.

The V gene is TRBV6-4, the J gene TRBJ1-2; tentatively, D is TRBD1 (6 bases). V lost 4 bases to trimming and J lost 4 bases, with 16 bases between them. Germline V CDR1 and CDR2: MRHNA, SNTAGT. This CDR3 region has 15 residues. Written as DNA, the CDR3 is TGTGCCAGCAGTGCCACCGGGACAAAAAGCTATGGCTACACCTTC. It encodes CASSATGTKSYGYTF.

CDR3 in amino acids: CASSPGTSGGFSVETQYF. Written as DNA, the CDR3 is TGTGCCAGCAGCCCTGGGACTAGCGGGGGGTTTAGCGTTGAGACCCAGTACTTC. This rearrangement joins TRBV5-6 to TRBJ2-5; 15 positions match TRBD2. This CDR3 is built from 18 residues. V lost 4 bases to trimming and J lost 5 bases; unmatched junction nucleotides: 12. Germline values: CDR1 SGHDT, CDR2 YYEEEE.

The CDR3, as DNA: TGTGCCAGCAGCTTAGGCGGGGACACATATGGCTACACCTTC. This codes for CASSLGGDTYGYTF. The chain is built from TRBV7-9 and TRBJ1-2, with TRBD1 as a possible D gene (6 bases). Germline CDR1 and CDR2: SEHNR and FQNEAQ (reference sequence). Trimming pared 1 base from V and 5 bases from J, leaving 11 bases between. This CDR3 is 14 amino acids long.

The chain uses TRBV6-5 and TRBJ1-2; no definite D call. V was pared by 0 bases and J by 4 bases, with 12 bases between. Per germline, CDR1 MNHEY and CDR2 SVGAGI. This CDR3 is 15 amino acids long. CDR3 sequence: CASSYSIESVYGYTF. Here the CDR3 DNA reads TGTGCCAGCAGTTACTCGATCGAGTCAGTCTATGGCTACACCTTC.

This chain joins TRBV6-5 and TRBJ2-7; perhaps D is TRBD1 or TRBD2 (5 bases each). The germline V and J ends were trimmed by 6 bases and 6 bases, with 21 bases remaining between them. This CDR3 is 15 amino acids long. The germline CDR1 and CDR2 sequences are MNHEY and SVGAGI. The CDR3 sequence is CASSPLRDQTFEQYF. The CDR3 bases are TGTGCCAGCAGCCCACTCCGGGACCAGACGTTCGAGCAGTACTTC.

Worth noting for this clone: The sample has other DNA sequences that encode this CDR3 too. The chain employs TRBV19 and TRBJ2-1; D remains unclear. The CDR3 runs 12 residues. The V gene's germline CDR1 is LNHDA and CDR2 SQIVND (reference sequence). V was pared by 1 base and J by 6 bases, with 4 bases between. CDR3 amino acids: CASSIGPNEQFF. The CDR3 nucleotides read TGTGCCAGTAGTATAGGCCCCAATGAGCAGTTCTTC.

This clone was observed a single time. J is TRBJ2-7 and V is TRBV2, with D possibly being TRBD2 (6 bases). The germline CDR1 and CDR2 sequences are SNHLY and FYNNEI. This CDR3 has 13 amino acids. Trimming removed 8 bases from V and 1 base from J, with 12 bases in between. CDR3 loop: CASVAGRSYEQYF. The CDR3 coding sequence is TGTGCCAGCGTGGCCGGGAGATCCTACGAGCAGTACTTC. Full variable domain (rest looked up from reference TRBV2 and TRBJ2-7): EPEVTQTPSHQVTQMGQEVILRCVPISNHLYFYWYRQILGQKVEFLVSFYNNEISEKSEIFDDQFSVERPDGSNFTLKIRSTKLEDSAMYFCASVAGRSYEQYFGPGTRLTVT.

J is TRBJ1-1 and V is TRBV7-9; possibly TRBD1 for D (5 bases). This CDR3 comprises 12 residues. Germline CDR1 is SEHNR and CDR2 is FQNEAQ (reference sequence). With 3 bases removed from V and 10 bases from J, the gap between germline ends came to 12 bases. The CDR3 loop is CASSFGGSAAFF. CDR3 nucleotides: TGTGCCAGCAGCTTTGGGGGAAGCGCAGCTTTCTTT.

V gene TRBV7-9 combines with J gene TRBJ2-3; D is undetermined. The CDR3 is made up of 14 amino acids. Germline lookup yields CDR1 SEHNR and CDR2 FQNEAQ (reference sequence). The V end lost 5 bases, the J end lost 2 bases, and 11 bases lay between the germline ends. The CDR3 coding sequence is TGTGCCAGCAGCGCCCTGGGTTACACAGATACGCAGTATTTT. Its translation: CASSALGYTDTQYF.

The chain has TRBV30 and TRBJ2-1; 11 bases fit TRBD2. Germline V gene data show CDR1 as GTSNPN and CDR2 as SVGIG (reference sequence). The CDR3 loop spans 15 amino acids. The ends lost 2 bases at V and 9 bases at J; junction bases unmatched: 9. CDR3 in amino acids: CAWSTGGLAGGEQFF. The CDR3, as DNA: TGTGCCTGGAGTACCGGCGGGCTAGCGGGAGGTGAGCAGTTCTTC. Full variable domain (rest looked up from reference TRBV30 and TRBJ2-1): SQTIHQWPATLVQPVGSPLSLECTVEGTSNPNLYWYRQAAGRGLQLLFYSVGIGQISSEVPQNLSASRPQDRQFILSSKKLLLSDSGFYLCAWSTGGLAGGEQFFGPGTRLTVL.

This rearrangement joins TRBV28 to TRBJ2-4, with D uncertain. The CDR3 length is 12 residues. Trimming left V 6 bases short and J 3 bases short, with 6 bases between. Germline values: CDR1 MDHEN, CDR2 SYDVKM. The CDR3, as DNA: TGTGCCAGCAGCTCGTTCAAAAACATTCAGTACTTC. This sequence encodes CASSSFKNIQYF.

The chain uses TRBV5-4 and TRBJ2-5; 8 positions match TRBD2. Looked up from germline, CDR1 is SGHNT and CDR2 is YYREEE (reference sequence). The CDR3 is 15 amino acids. V was clipped by 0 bases and J by 1 base; unmatched bases: 2. The CDR3 spells CASSLGLAIQETQYF. CDR3 coding DNA: TGTGCCAGCAGCTTGGGACTAGCGATCCAAGAGACCCAGTACTTC.

The chain uses TRBV6-5 and TRBJ2-5, with D possibly matching TRBD1 (5 bases). CDR1 is MNHEY, CDR2 SVGAGI, per germline. The ends were cut back, 6 bases at V and 5 bases at J, with 10 bases in the middle. The CDR3 is 12 amino acids. The CDR3 reads CASRLPGETQYF. The CDR3 region has the DNA TGTGCCAGCAGACTTCCAGGGGAGACCCAGTACTTC.

The chain recombines TRBV9 with TRBJ1-2, with 7 bases lining up with TRBD1. CDR1 and CDR2 from the germline V gene are SGDLS and YYNGEE. The CDR3 length is 14 residues. V shed 3 bases, J shed 8 bases, and the junction held 10 bases outside the gene matches. The CDR3 bases are TGTGCCAGCAGCGCAGGGGGAGCCCTGGTCGGCTACACCTTC. Protein sequence: CASSAGGALVGYTF.

For this clone: Additional DNA sequences in this sample encode the identical CDR3. V is TRBV19 and J is TRBJ2-7, with a weak D call TRBD2 (7 bases). The CDR3 is 15 amino acids. The V end was cut by 0 bases, the J end by 2 bases, with 11 bases between. Germline V lookup: CDR1 LNHDA, CDR2 SQIVND (reference sequence). CDR3 sequence (DNA): TGTGCCAGTAGTATAGATCTGCGGGGGCCCTACGAGCAGTACTTC. Its protein is CASSIDLRGPYEQYF. Together with reference TRBV19 and TRBJ2-7, the CDR3 gives the full variable domain: DGGITQSPKYLFRKEGQNVTLSCEQNLNHDAMYWYRQDPGQGLRLIYYSQIVNDFQKGDIAEGYSVSREKKESFPLTVTSAQKNPTAFYLCASSIDLRGPYEQYFGPGTRLTVT.

Notes on this clone: The sample holds other DNA sequences that translate to the same CDR3. The chain has TRBV6-5 and TRBJ2-1; no clear D gene. Germline loops: CDR1 MNHEY, CDR2 SVGAGI. CDR3 length: 11 residues. Trimming left V 0 bases short and J 10 bases short, with 4 bases between. The CDR3: CASSYSAEQFF. The CDR3 DNA reads as TGTGCCAGCAGTTACTCGGCGGAGCAGTTCTTC.

The CDR3 protein is CASSLGLAGVPYEQYF. CDR3 DNA: TGTGCCAGCAGCTTAGGGCTAGCGGGAGTCCCCTACGAGCAGTACTTC. This chain joins TRBV7-8 and TRBJ2-7; 10 nucleotides align to TRBD2. The V gene end was trimmed by 1 base and the J gene end by 2 bases; junction bases not matched to a gene: 5. This CDR3 is 16 amino acids long. From germline, CDR1 is SGHVS and CDR2 FQNEAQ.

The rearrangement links TRBV19 to TRBJ2-1; 8 bases fit TRBD1. Trimming removed 4 bases from V and 0 bases from J; junction bases left unmatched: 2. The CDR3 is 15 amino acids. Per germline, CDR1 LNHDA and CDR2 SQIVND (reference sequence). The DNA of the CDR3 is TGTGCCAGTAGTAAGGACAGGGACTCCTACAATGAGCAGTTCTTC. It encodes CASSKDRDSYNEQFF.

This clone was seen only once. The V and J genes are TRBV11-2 and TRBJ2-7; tentative D call: TRBD1 (5 bases). This CDR3 contains 15 residues. Germline CDR1 is SGHAT and CDR2 is FQNNGV. Trimming removed 5 bases at V and 0 bases at J, with 14 bases between. The CDR3 here is CASSQGVSSSYEQYF. In DNA form, the CDR3 reads TGTGCCAGCAGCCAAGGGGTCAGCAGCTCCTACGAGCAGTACTTC.

The rearrangement uses TRBV9 and TRBJ2-2; D remains unclear. Trimming left V 3 bases short and J 7 bases short, with 10 bases between. Germline assignment: CDR1 SGDLS and CDR2 YYNGEE. The CDR3 contains 13 residues. CDR3 amino acids: CASSALINGELFF. The CDR3 DNA sequence: TGTGCCAGCAGCGCGCTTATAAACGGGGAGCTGTTTTTT.

J is TRBJ1-6 and V is TRBV4-3; D is ambiguous. Germline V gives CDR1 LGHNA, CDR2 YSLEER. V was pared by 0 bases and J by 2 bases, with 17 bases between. This CDR3 has 19 residues. The CDR3 loop reads CASSQDGRADGAYNSPLHF. The CDR3 nucleotides are TGCGCCAGCAGCCAAGATGGGAGGGCGGACGGGGCCTATAATTCACCCCTCCACTTT.